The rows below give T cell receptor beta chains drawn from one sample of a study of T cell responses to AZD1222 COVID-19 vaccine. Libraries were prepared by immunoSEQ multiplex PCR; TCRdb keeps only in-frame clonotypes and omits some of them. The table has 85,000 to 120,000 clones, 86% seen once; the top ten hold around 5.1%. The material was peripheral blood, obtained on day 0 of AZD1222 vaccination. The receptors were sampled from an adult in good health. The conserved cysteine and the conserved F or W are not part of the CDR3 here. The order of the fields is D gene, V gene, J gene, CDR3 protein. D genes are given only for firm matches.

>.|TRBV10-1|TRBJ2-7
AGSLGQGVDEQY
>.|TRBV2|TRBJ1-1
ASSPGDGMNTEAF
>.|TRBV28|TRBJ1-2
ASSPTGNYGYT
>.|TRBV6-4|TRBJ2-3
ASGPDGTDTQY
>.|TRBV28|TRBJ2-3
ASSLLFIGGRSSTDTQY
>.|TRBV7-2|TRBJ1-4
ASSLEPGEKLF
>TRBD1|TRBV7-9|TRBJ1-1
ASSLGDREV
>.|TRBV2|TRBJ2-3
ASSVEQDTQY
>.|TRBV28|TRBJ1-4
ASSPAGRTNEKLF
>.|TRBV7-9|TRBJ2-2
ASSPGQLSVTGELF
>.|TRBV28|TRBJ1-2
ASISSGTLYGYT
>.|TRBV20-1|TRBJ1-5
SAGRMPQH
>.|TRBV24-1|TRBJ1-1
ATSDVNTEAF
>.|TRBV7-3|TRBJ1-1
ASSLSPSGTEAF
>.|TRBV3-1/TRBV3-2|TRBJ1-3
ASSDRLGRMVSGNTIY
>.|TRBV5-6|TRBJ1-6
ASSLAVTQKDSPLH
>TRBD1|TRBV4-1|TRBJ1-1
ASSPRDRSGTEAF
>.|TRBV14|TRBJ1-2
ASSQDSRAYGYT
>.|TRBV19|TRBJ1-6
ASSIRRDRLSPLH
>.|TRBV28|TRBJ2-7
ASSLSREQY
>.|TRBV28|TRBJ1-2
ASSLLPGAPEGGYT
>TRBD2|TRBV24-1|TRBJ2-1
ATSGPRTSGDYNEQF
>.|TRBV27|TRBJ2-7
ASRYSSSYEQY
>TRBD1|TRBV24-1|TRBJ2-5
ATSDFRETGGFQETQY
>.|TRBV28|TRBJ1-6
ASSSDRGEVSLH
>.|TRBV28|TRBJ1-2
ASRPTRVGSGYT
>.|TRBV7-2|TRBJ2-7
ASSILQNYEQY
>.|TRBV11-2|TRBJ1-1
ASSPGGFLAEAF
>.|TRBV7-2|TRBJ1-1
ASRLPQNTEAF
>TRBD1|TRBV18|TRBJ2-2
ASSRSDRGLDGELF
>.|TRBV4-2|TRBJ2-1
ASSQDPKRIPIYNEQF